Following are 12 T cell receptor beta chains from one sample sequenced in a study of tumor-infiltrating lymphocytes in primary liver carcinoma. Unsorted bulk tissue of roughly 20-34 mg yielded co-extracted RNA and DNA. A primer in the constant region served to generate TCR beta cDNA from approximately 500 ng of total RNA. Generation of the TCR beta libraries relied on three nested multiplex PCR rounds using slightly modified ARM-PCR. Researchers ran the first two PCR rounds for 9 to 10 cycles each with TRBV1-TRBV30 forward primers and a C-beta reverse primer. TCRdb ran MiXCR on the multiplex PCR reads and lists one entry per CDR3 protein. Of 30,000 to 40,000 distinct CDR3 sequences listed, roughly four fifths are singletons. The sequenced material came from liver tumor tissue from sampling region 4. Sample subset: tumor region T4, right-lateral pole. The receptors originated from a man aged 40-49 years with primary liver carcinoma and hepatitis B virus infection.

The chain uses TRBV12-3 or TRBV12-4 and TRBJ2-3; 8 bases map to TRBD1. V gave up 6 bases and J gave up 7 bases; unmatched junction bases: 9. This CDR3 comprises 14 residues. In nucleotides, the CDR3 is TGTGCCAGCAGGTCACAGGGGGTGCGGAATACGCAGTATTTT. The encoded protein is CASRSQGVRNTQYF.

A remark on this clonotype: An end of the junction does not agree with germline; a read error may underlie this. V and J are TRBV5-1 and TRBJ2-7, with 10 bases aligning to TRBD1. Germline-derived CDR1 and CDR2 are SGHRS and YFSETQ. There are 14 residues in the CDR3. CDR3 DNA: TGCGCCAGCAGCCAGGGACAGGGGCATGATGAGCGGTACTTC. It specifies CASSQGQGHDERYF.

About this clonotype: The CDR3 does not end in the conserved phenylalanine or tryptophan, so this is likely a read error. The DNA is omitted, as the CDR3 cannot be located on it reliably, and the CDR3 follows TCRdb's listing. V gene TRBV29-1 combines with J gene TRBJ1-1. Germline V CDR1 and CDR2: SQVTM, ANQGSEA. The CDR3 adds up to 11 amino acids, both ends counted. The CDR3 spells CSVRDNTEAFI.

Comments on this clonotype: Relative to the germline gene, one junction end is altered; a read error may explain this. CDR3 sequence: CACNQVGTNVLTF. The CDR3 bases are TGCGCCTGCAACCAAGTTGGGACCAACGTCCTGACTTTC. The rearrangement joins TRBV4-1 to TRBJ2-6; D remains ambiguous. Per germline, CDR1 MGHRA and CDR2 YSYEKL. There are 13 residues in the CDR3.

With respect to this clonotype: At one of its ends the junction is not consistent with the germline gene, which may arise from a read error. The chain combines TRBV28 with TRBJ1-5; D possibly corresponds to TRBD1 (6 bases). Per the germline V gene, CDR1 is MDHEN and CDR2 is SYDVKM. The CDR3 totals 16 residues. CDR3 amino acids: CAGSLYRVQLNQPQHF. CDR3 coding DNA: TGTGCCGGCAGTTTATACAGGGTCCAACTCAATCAGCCCCAGCATTTT.

Note on this clonotype: A much larger clone is a single base away; this may be a read error. This chain joins TRBV28 and TRBJ1-1; D uncertain. In germline, CDR1 is MDHEN, CDR2 SYDVKM. This CDR3 contains 12 residues. CDR3 protein: CAGSLGGSGAFF. The CDR3 DNA is TGTGCCGGCAGTTTAGGAGGGAGTGGAGCTTTCTTT.

The sample holds many counts of this clonotype. The genes are TRBV5-1 and TRBJ1-1; D may be TRBD1 (5 bases). This CDR3 has 14 amino acids. Trimming took off 1 base at V and 9 bases at J, with 16 bases between the two ends. Germline V gene data show CDR1 as SGHRS and CDR2 as YFSETQ. The CDR3 is CASSLLETATQAFF. DNA of the CDR3: TGCGCCAGCAGCTTGCTCGAGACAGCGACCCAAGCTTTCTTT.

Note on this clonotype: The junction departs from the called germline gene at one end, perhaps through a read error. The V call is TRBV7-9, the J call TRBJ1-6; D possibly corresponds to TRBD1 (6 bases). The CDR3 spans 15 residues. Germline CDR1 reads SEHNR; CDR2 reads FQNEAQ (reference sequence). In DNA, the CDR3 is TGTGCCAGCGGCCAGGGGAACTCCTATAATTCACCCTTCCACTTT. Protein product: CASGQGNSYNSPFHF.

There are a few counts of this clonotype. The chain uses TRBV5-4 and TRBJ1-1; the match to TRBD1 covers 7 bases. The CDR3 has 16 residues. Germline CDR1 reads SGHNT; CDR2 reads YYREEE (reference sequence). Trimming cost V 4 bases and J 5 bases; bases outside gene matches: 14. In DNA form, the CDR3 reads TGTGCCAGCAGCCCTAGGACAGGTCTAAGTGGGACTGAAGCTTTCTTT. Its protein product is CASSPRTGLSGTEAFF.

This clonotype was counted a single time. An end of the junction does not agree with germline; a read error may underlie this. The chain carries TRBV11-1 and TRBJ2-1; 9 nucleotides align to TRBD2. Per the germline V gene, CDR1 is SGHAT and CDR2 is FQDESV (reference sequence). The CDR3 contains 17 residues. In DNA form, the CDR3 reads TGTGCTAGCAGCTCCCCTCCCGGCGGGAGGGCCTTTAGTGAGCAGTTATTT. It specifies CASSSPPGGRAFSEQLF.

This clonotype was seen a few times. Likely a read error: the CDR3 ends without its conserved phenylalanine or tryptophan. V gene TRBV11-2 combines with J gene TRBJ1-5, with a tentative D call TRBD1 (6 bases). Germline V gene data show CDR1 as SGHAT and CDR2 as FQNNGV. V shed 5 bases and J shed 4 bases, with 18 bases lying between them. The length of the CDR3 is 16 residues. The CDR3 region is CASSLKGGLTNQPQHP. CDR3 coding DNA: TGTGCCAGCAGCCTAAAAGGGGGACTGACGAATCAGCCCCAGCATCCC.

A word on this clonotype: At one of its ends the junction is not consistent with the germline gene, which may arise from a read error. The chain carries TRBV5-6 and TRBJ2-7; the D is unclear. The CDR3 is 12 residues long. CDR1 is SGHDT, CDR2 YYEEEE, per germline. The CDR3 DNA reads as TGTGGCAGCATCTTCCAGACCTACGAGCAGTACTTC. The encoded protein is CGSIFQTYEQYF.